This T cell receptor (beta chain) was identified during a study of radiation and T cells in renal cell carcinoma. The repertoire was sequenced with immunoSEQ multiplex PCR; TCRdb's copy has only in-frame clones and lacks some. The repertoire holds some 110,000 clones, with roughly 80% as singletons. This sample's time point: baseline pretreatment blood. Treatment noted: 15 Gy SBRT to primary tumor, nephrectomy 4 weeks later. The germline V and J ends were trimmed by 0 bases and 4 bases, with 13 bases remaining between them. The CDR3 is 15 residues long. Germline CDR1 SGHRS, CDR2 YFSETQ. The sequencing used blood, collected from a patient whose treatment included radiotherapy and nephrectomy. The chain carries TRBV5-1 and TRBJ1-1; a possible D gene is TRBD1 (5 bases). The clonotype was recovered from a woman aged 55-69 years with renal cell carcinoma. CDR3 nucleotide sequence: TGCGCCAGCAGCTTGGGAAGGCAGGGCGGCACTGAAGCTTTCTTT. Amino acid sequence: CASSLGRQGGTEAFF.